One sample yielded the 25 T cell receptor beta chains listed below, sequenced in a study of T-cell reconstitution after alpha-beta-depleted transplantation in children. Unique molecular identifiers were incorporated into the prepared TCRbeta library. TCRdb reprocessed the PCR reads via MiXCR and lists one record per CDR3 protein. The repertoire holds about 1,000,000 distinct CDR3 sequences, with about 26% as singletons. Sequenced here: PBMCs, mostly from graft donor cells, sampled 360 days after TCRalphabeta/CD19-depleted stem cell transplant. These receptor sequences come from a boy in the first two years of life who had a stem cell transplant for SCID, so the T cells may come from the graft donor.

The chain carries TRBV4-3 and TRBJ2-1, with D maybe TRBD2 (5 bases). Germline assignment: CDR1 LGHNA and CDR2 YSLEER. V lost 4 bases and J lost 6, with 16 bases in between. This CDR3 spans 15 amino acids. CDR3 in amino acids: CASSRDGGSTNEQFF. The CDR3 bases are TGCGCCAGCAGCCGAGATGGAGGTAGCACCAATGAGCAGTTCTTC.

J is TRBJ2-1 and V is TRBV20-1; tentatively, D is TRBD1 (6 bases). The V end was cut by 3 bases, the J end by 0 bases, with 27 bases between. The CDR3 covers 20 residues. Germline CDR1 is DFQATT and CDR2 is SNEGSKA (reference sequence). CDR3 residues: CSASLFDVGARLFSYNEQFF. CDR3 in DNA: TGCAGTGCTAGTCTGTTCGATGTGGGGGCACGCCTTTTCTCCTACAATGAGCAGTTCTTC.

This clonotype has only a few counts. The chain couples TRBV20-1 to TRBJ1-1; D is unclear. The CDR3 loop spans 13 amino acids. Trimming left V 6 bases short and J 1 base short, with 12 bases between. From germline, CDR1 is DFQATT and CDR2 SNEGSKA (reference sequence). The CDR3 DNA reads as TGCAGTGCCACAGACACCAAGAACACTGAAGCTTTCTTT. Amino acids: CSATDTKNTEAFF.

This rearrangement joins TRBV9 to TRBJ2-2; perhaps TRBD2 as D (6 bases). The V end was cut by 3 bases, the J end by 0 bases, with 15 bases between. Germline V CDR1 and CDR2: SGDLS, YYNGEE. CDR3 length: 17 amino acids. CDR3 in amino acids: CASSGDRWGANTGELFF. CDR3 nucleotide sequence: TGTGCCAGCAGCGGCGATCGGTGGGGGGCGAACACCGGGGAGCTGTTTTTT.

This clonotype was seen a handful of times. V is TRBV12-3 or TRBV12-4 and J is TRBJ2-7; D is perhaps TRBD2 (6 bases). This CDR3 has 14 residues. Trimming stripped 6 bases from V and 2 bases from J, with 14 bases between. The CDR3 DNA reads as TGTGCCAGCAGGCCCGGACTACTCACCTACGAGCAGTACTTC. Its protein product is CASRPGLLTYEQYF.

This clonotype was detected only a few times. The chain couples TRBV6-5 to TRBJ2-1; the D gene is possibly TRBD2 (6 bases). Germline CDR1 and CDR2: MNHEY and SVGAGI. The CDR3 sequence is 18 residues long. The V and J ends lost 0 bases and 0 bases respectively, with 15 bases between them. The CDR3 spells CASSYSMEGPSSYNEQFF. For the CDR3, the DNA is TGTGCCAGCAGTTACTCGATGGAGGGGCCAAGCTCCTACAATGAGCAGTTCTTC.

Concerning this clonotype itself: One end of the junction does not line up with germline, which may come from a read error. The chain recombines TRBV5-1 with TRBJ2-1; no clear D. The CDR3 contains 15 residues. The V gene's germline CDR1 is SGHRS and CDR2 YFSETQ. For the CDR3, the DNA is TGTGCCAGCTCACCCGGGCGAAGCTCCTACAATGAGCAGTTCTTC. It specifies CASSPGRSSYNEQFF. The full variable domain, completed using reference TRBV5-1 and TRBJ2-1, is KAGVTQTPRYLIKTRGQQVTLSCSPISGHRSVSWYQQTPGQGLQFLFEYFSETQRNKGNFPGRFSGRQFSNSRSEMNVSTLELGDSALYLCASSPGRSSYNEQFFGPGTRLTVL.

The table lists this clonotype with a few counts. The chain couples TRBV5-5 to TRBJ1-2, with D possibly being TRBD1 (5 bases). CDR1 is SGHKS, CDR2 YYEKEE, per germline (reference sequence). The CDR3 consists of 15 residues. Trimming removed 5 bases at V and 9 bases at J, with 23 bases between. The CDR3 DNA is TGTGCCAGCAGGATAGAGTCAGGGCCGGCCTCGAGCTACACCTTC. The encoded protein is CASRIESGPASSYTF.

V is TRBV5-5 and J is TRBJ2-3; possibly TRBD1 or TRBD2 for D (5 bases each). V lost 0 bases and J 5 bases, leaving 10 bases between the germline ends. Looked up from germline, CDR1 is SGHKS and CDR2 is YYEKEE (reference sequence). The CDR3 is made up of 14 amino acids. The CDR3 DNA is TGTGCCAGCAGCTTGGCTCCGGGACGAGATACGCAGTATTTT. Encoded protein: CASSLAPGRDTQYF.

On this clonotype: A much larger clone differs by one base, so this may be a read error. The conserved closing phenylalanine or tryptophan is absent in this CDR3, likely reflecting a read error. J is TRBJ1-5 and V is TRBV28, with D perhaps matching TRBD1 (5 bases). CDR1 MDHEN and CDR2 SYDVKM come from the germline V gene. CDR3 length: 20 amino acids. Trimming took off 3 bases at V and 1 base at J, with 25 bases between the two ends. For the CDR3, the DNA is TGTGCCAGCAGTTTGGGTATATACTCAGATCGGGGCTTAAGCAATCAGCCCCAGCATTGT. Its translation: CASSLGIYSDRGLSNQPQHC.

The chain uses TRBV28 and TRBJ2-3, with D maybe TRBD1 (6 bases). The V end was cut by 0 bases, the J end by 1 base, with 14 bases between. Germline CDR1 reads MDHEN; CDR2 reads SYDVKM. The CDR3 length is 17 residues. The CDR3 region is CASSLWSLGAGTDTQYF. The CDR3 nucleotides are TGTGCCAGCAGTTTATGGAGCTTGGGGGCTGGCACAGATACGCAGTATTTT.

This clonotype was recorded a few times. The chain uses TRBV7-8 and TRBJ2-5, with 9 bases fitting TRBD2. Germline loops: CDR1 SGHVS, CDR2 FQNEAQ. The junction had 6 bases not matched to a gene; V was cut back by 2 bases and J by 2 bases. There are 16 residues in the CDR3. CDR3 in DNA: TGTGCCAGCAGCTTAAGCTTAGCGGGGGTTCAAGAGACCCAGTACTTC. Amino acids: CASSLSLAGVQETQYF.

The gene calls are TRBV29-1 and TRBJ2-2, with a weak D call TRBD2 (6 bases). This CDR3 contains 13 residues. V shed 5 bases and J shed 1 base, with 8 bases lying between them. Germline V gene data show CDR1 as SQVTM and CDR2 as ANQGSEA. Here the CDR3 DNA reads TGCAGCGTTCTAGCGAGGAACACCGGGGAGCTGTTTTTT. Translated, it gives CSVLARNTGELFF.

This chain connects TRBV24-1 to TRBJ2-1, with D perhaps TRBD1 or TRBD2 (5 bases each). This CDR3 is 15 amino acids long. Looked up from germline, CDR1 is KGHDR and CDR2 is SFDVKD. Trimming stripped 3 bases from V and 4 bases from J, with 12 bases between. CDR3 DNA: TGTGCCACCAGTGATCACCCGGGACCGTACAATGAGCAGTTCTTC. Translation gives CATSDHPGPYNEQFF.

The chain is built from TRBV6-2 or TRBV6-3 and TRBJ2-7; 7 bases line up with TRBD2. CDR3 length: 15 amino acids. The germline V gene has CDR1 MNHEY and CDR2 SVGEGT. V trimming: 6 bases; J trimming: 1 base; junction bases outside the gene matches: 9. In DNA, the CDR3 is TGTGCCAGCAGGACCTGGCCGGGGGGTTCCTACGAGCAGTACTTC. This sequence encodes CASRTWPGGSYEQYF.

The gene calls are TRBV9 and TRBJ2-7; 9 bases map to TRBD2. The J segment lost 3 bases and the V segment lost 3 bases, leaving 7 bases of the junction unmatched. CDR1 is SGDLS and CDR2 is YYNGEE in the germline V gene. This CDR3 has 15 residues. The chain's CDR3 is CASSALAGNGYEQYF. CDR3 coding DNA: TGTGCCAGCAGCGCCCTAGCGGGGAACGGCTACGAGCAGTACTTC.

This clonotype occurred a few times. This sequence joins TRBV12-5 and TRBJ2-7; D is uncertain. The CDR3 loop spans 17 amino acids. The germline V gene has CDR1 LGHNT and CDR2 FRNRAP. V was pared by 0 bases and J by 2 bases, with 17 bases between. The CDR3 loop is CASGLVRVEGAAYEQYF. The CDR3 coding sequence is TGTGCTAGTGGTTTGGTACGAGTGGAAGGAGCCGCCTACGAGCAGTACTTC.

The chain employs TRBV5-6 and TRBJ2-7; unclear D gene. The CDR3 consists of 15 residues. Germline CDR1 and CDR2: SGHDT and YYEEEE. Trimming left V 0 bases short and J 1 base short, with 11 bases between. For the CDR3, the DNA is TGTGCCAGCAGCTTGGACCCCGGTATGTCCTACGAGCAGTACTTC. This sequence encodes CASSLDPGMSYEQYF.

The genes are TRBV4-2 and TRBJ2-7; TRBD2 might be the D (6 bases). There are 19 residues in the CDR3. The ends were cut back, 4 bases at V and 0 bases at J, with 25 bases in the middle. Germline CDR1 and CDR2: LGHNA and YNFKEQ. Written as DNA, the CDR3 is TGTGCCAGCAGCCCAGACTCCGAACTTGTCGGGGGAAGCTCCTACGAGCAGTACTTC. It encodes CASSPDSELVGGSSYEQYF.

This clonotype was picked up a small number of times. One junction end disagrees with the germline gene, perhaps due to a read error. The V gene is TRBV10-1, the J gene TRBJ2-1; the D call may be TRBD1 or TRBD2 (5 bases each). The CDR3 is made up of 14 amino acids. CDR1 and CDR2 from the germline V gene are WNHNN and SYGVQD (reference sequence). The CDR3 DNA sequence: TGCGCCAGCAGTCTGGGACCACGGGGCAATGGGCAGTTCTTC. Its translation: CASSLGPRGNGQFF.

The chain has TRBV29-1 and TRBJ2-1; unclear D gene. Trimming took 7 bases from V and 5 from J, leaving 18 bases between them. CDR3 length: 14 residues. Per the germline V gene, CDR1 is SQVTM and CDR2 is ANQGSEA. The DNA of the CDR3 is TGCAGCGGTCGCCCATCCCGAAGTAACAATGAGCAGTTCTTC. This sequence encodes CSGRPSRSNNEQFF.

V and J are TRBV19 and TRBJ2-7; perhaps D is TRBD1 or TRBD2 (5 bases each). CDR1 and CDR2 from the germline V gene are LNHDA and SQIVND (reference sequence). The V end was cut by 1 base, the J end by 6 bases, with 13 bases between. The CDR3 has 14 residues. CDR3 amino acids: CASSIGGANSEQYF. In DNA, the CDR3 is TGTGCCAGTAGTATAGGAGGGGCCAATAGCGAGCAGTACTTC.

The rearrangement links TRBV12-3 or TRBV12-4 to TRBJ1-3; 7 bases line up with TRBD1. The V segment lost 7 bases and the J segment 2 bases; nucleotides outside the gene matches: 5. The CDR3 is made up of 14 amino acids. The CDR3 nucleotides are TGTGCCAGCACTCGGGACAGAACTGGAAACACCATATATTTT. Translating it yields CASTRDRTGNTIYF.

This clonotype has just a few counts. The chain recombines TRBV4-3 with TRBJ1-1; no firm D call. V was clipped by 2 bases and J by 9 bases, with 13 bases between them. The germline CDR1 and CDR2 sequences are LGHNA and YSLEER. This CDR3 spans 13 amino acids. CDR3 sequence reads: CASSQKRRAQAFF. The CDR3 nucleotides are TGCGCCAGCAGCCAAAAGCGGCGGGCGCAAGCTTTCTTT.

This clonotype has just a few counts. CDR3 region: CASSPPIGGPNTGELFF. The DNA of the CDR3 is TGTGCCAGCTCACCACCGATAGGGGGGCCGAACACCGGGGAGCTGTTTTTT. V usage is TRBV18 and J usage is TRBJ2-2; D tentatively fits TRBD1 or TRBD2 (6 bases each). Germline V gives CDR1 KGHSH, CDR2 LQKENI. This CDR3 spans 17 amino acids. The ends were cut back, 0 bases at V and 0 bases at J, with 11 bases in the middle.